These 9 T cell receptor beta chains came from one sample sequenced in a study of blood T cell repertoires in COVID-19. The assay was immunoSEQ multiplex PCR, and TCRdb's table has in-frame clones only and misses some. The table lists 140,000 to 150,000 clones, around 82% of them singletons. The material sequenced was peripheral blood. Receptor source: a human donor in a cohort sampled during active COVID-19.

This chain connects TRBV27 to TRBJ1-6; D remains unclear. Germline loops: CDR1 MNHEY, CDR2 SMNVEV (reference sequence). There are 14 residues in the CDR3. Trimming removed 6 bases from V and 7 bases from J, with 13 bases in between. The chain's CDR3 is CASSPGYVNSPLHF. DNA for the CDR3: TGTGCCAGCAGCCCGGGATACGTCAATTCACCCCTCCACTTT.

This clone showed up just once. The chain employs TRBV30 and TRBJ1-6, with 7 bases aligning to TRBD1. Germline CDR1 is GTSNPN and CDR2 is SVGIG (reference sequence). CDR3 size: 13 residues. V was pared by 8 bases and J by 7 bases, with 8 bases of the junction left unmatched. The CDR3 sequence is CAGRDRENSPLHF. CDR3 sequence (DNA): TGTGCCGGCCGGGACAGAGAAAATTCACCCCTCCACTTT.

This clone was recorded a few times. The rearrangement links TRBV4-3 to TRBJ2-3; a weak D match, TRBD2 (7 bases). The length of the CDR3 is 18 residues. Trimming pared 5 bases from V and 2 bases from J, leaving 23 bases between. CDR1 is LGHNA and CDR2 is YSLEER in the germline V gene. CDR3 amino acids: CASSKGVGGSIDTDTQYF. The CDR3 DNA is TGCGCCAGCAGCAAGGGGGTTGGCGGGAGTATTGACACAGATACGCAGTATTTT.

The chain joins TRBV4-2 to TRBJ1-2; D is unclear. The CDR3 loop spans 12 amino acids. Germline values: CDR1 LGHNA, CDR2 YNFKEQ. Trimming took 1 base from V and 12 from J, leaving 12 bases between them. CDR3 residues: CASSQGPSGDTF. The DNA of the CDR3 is TGTGCCAGCAGCCAAGGTCCGTCCGGAGACACCTTC.

Here the CDR3 DNA reads TGTGCCAGCCAAGAGGACAGGGTCAGCACAGATACGCAGTATTTT. Protein sequence: CASQEDRVSTDTQYF. The chain joins TRBV28 to TRBJ2-3, with TRBD1 matching 8 bases. The V and J ends lost 8 bases and 0 bases, in that order; junction bases with no gene match: 7. The CDR3 totals 15 residues. Germline lookup yields CDR1 MDHEN and CDR2 SYDVKM.

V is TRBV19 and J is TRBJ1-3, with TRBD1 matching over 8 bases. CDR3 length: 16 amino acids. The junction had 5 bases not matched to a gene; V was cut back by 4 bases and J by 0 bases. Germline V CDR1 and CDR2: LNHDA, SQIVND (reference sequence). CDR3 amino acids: CASSNPGQGSGNTIYF. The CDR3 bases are TGTGCCAGTAGTAACCCCGGACAGGGCTCTGGAAACACCATATATTTT.

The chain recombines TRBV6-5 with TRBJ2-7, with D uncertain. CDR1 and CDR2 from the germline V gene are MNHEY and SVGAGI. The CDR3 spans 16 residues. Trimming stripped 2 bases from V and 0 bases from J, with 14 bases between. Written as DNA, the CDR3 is TGTGCCAGCAGTTACGGATGCGGAGCGAGCTCCTACGAGCAGTACGTC. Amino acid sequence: CASSYGCGASSYEQYV.

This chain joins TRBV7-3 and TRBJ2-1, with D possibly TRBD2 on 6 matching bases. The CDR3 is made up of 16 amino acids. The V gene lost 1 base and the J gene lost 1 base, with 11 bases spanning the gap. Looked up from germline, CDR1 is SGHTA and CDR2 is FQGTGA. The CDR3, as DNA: TGTGCCAGCAGCTTAATGGGGGGAGCATCCTACAATGAGCAGTTCTTC. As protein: CASSLMGGASYNEQFF. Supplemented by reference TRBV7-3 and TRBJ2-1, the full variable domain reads GAGVSQTPSNKVTEKGKYVELRCDPISGHTALYWYRQSLGQGPEFLIYFQGTGAADDSGLPNDRFFAVRPEGSVSTLKIQRTERGDSAVYLCASSLMGGASYNEQFFGPGTRLTVL.

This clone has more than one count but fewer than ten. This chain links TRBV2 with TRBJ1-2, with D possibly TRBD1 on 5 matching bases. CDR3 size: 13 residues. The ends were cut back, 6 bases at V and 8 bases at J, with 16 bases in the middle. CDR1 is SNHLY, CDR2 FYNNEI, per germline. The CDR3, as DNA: TGTGCCAGCAGCTCAGGGAGGTTTATCGGCTACACCTTC. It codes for CASSSGRFIGYTF.